This TCR beta chain was retrieved from a study of prognosis after radiotherapy for stage I lung cancer. Whole-study results and caveats: After stereotactic body radiation therapy, patients with later distant metastases showed lower Shannon entropy. Nobody established whether the expanded TCR clones were specific to the tumor.

Amplification of TCR beta CDR3 from genomic DNA used two-round multiplex PCR. The use of primers specific to each TRBV and TRBJ gene characterized first-round PCR. TCRdb re-called the multiplex PCR reads through MiXCR, storing one row per CDR3 protein. The data contain around 29,000 distinct CDR3 sequences, around 42% of them singletons. This clonotype came up many times. Its specificity is not known. CDR1 and CDR2 (germline): SGHVS, FQNEAQ. The length of the CDR3 is 15 residues. V was pared by 7 bases and J by 8 bases, with 14 bases of the junction left unmatched. V usage is TRBV7-8 and J usage is TRBJ1-2; TRBD1 matches at 9 bases. The source material was PBMCs, sampled before or after stereotactic body radiation therapy (not recorded which). This clonotype was obtained from a donor aged 50 or older with non-small cell lung cancer. This CDR3 reads CASTPDRGKLRGYTF. The CDR3 nucleotides are TGTGCCAGCACCCCTGACAGGGGGAAGCTCAGGGGCTACACCTTC.